The entry below gives a single TCR beta chain sequence along with its context. Its antigen has not been determined. No much larger clone exists at a distance of one base, and base qualities are not known. At diagnosis, peripheral blood, uninvolved tumor-adjacent lung and tumor were collected and were preserved as a mix of fresh-frozen and FFPE material. Blood samples were analyzed as peripheral blood mononuclear cells for TCR repertoire profiling. TCR beta CDR3 regions were sequenced from DNA using the immunoSEQ Assay. Processing in the source paper ran as follows. T cell density was computed as TCR beta template counts normalized to usable DNA estimated by amplifying housekeeping genes. Richness was estimated with the preseqR package, extrapolating to 400,000 templates for PBMC samples and 120,000 templates for tissue samples. Clonality was defined as one minus Pielou's evenness. Tissue-enriched TCRs were identified through differential abundance testing performed on productive amino-acid clonotypes, with a minimum total count of 5 and an alpha of 0.1. Repertoire overlap between compartments was quantified with the Jaccard Index and Morisita Overlap Index. GLIPH grouped TCR beta CDR3s together with public tetramer-defined viral CDR3s, and a viral motif had to include at least three viral sequences and show V-gene enrichment. In TCRdb, the immuneACCESS table is reduced to in-frame sequences with V and J assigned. These tables do not hold every clone; where another copy was compared, an unresolved V gene accounts for under half, and the others remain unexplained. V and J calls and clone size are given by that table; D and trimming were obtained from the DNA. The sample yields tens of thousands of clones; over 75% were counted once. The ten largest clones take up around a sixth of the sample.

The data stem from a study of T cells in localized non-small cell lung cancer (TCRdb year 2020). General notes on the study: The study analyzed T cell repertoires of 200 to 300 early-stage NSCLC patients, comparing tumors and uninvolved tumor-adjacent lungs. All 230 or so NSCLC patients in the cohort were treatment-naive and had localized lung tumors that were resected. Of the NSCLC patients, about 130 were male and 85 to 110 were female, and the mean age was around 66 years. Broad study findings and their caveats: Longer overall survival was associated with higher blood T cell density, whereas shorter survival was associated with higher adjacent-lung clonality. A median of approximately 55 of the top 100 tumor clones were detected in paired uninvolved adjacent lung, and some 29 of these tumor clones were also found among the top 100 clones of the paired uninvolved adjacent lung. Because of the exploratory design, TCR variables were selected using unadjusted p-values without false-discovery rate correction. Multi-region tumor sequencing was not performed, so intratumor heterogeneity could not be excluded. Uninvolved tumor-adjacent lung showed the highest T cell clonality, higher than tumor, which suggests more focused antigenic responses in the adjacent lung.

The specimen was peripheral blood, collected before any cancer treatment. This sequence was found in a male donor at least 60 years old with stage III squamous cell lung carcinoma.

The DNA is TGCAGCGTTGGGTGGGGGGATATCACAGATACGCAGTATTTT. Its amino acids are CSVGWGDITDTQYF. The chain is encoded by TRBV29-1 joined to TRBJ2-3; matching of 6 bases hints at TRBD2 as the D gene. CDR1 and CDR2, per the germline V gene, are SQVTM and ANQGSEA. Between the V and J ends, shortened by 4 bases and 2 bases respectively, the junction contains 13 bases. The CDR3 goes from the cysteine to the phenylalanine over 14 residues. The DNA shown is the 42-base CDR3, in frame from base 1.